This is a list of T cell receptor beta chains from one sample in a study of T cells in localized non-small cell lung cancer. The assay was immunoSEQ multiplex PCR, and TCRdb's table has in-frame clones only and misses some. There are a few thousand clones in the sample; about 31% occur only once, and 20% to 25% lies in the top ten. Sequenced here: lung tumor tissue, sampled before any cancer treatment. Every receptor here comes from a woman between 40 and 69 years old with stage I squamous cell lung carcinoma. Both conserved end residues are trimmed from each CDR3. The listing skips clone size in some rows; elsewhere it reads once, few, many or a size class.

V gene	clone size	CDR3 length	J gene	CDR3 protein
TRBV23-1	NA	15	TRBJ1-4	ASSQRVGGTTNEKLF
TRBV11-3	NA	14	TRBJ1-3	ASSLLGGGTGNTIY
TRBV11-3	few	12	TRBJ1-1	ASSLPTGGAEAF
TRBV29-1	NA	11	TRBJ2-1	SAAEEGSGPQF
TRBV4-1	NA	11	TRBJ2-5	ASSQPNQETQY
TRBV11-3	NA	15	TRBJ2-3	ASSLEGTGGKTDTQY
TRBV6-8	medium-sized	13	TRBJ2-4	ASTERGGQRNIQY
TRBV6-1	few	15	TRBJ1-3	ASSEAAGQVSGNTIY
TRBV5-1	NA	12	TRBJ2-5	ASSGDGEEETQY
TRBV5-1	few	12	TRBJ2-1	ASMLGAGGNEQF
TRBV9	many	13	TRBJ2-1	ASSGGGFSYNEQF
TRBV10-3	few	15	TRBJ2-1	ASGVTSGGPSYNEQF
TRBV29-1	few	11	TRBJ2-5	SVSRGPMETQY
TRBV19	NA	13	TRBJ2-3	ASRRLAGGTDTQY
TRBV30	few	13	TRBJ1-3	AWSGDRGLGNTIY
TRBV5-1	NA	14	TRBJ1-3	ASSLETGSSGNTIY
TRBV29-1	NA	11	TRBJ1-3	SVEVVQGNTIY
TRBV30	NA	12	TRBJ1-2	AWSVLGGVDGYT
TRBV11-3	few	12	TRBJ2-2	ASSPLAGTGELF
TRBV5-1	NA	14	TRBJ1-2	ASSLTSQISSFGYT